This TCR beta chain was recorded in a study of T-cell reconstitution after alpha-beta-depleted transplantation in children. This CDR3 comprises 14 residues. CDR1 is SGHVS, CDR2 FNYEAQ, per germline. Trimming cost V 2 bases and J 4 bases, with 11 bases left between them. Preparation of the TCRbeta library was carried out with unique molecular identifiers. TCRdb re-called the PCR reads with MiXCR, one entry per CDR3 protein. The sample records a few hundred thousand distinct CDR3 sequences, 10% to 15% being singletons. This TCR derives from a human donor who donated a stem cell graft to a child with Fanconi anemia. V usage is TRBV7-6 and J usage is TRBJ2-5, with D perhaps matching TRBD2 (6 bases). The sample in question was PBMCs, obtained from the stem cell graft. CDR3 in amino acids: CASSLTSWGETQYF. In nucleotides, the CDR3 is TGTGCCAGCAGCTTAACTAGCTGGGGAGAGACCCAGTACTTC. The full variable domain, completed using reference TRBV7-6 and TRBJ2-5, is GAGVSQSPRYKVTKRGQDVALRCDPISGHVSLYWYRQALGQGPEFLTYFNYEAQQDKSGLPNDRFSAERPEGSISTLTIQRTEQRDSAMYRCASSLTSWGETQYFGPGTRLLVL.